Each of the 26 T cell receptor beta chains below was sequenced from the same sample in a study of blood T cell repertoires in COVID-19. Here immunoSEQ multiplex PCR was the method, and the copy in TCRdb shows in-frame clones only, minus some. The sample records approximately 150,000 clones, around 85% being singletons. Sequenced material: peripheral blood. These receptor sequences come from a man in his 70s with acute or convalescent COVID-19.

This clone was seen more than once but under ten times. The DNA is omitted, as the CDR3 cannot be located on it reliably, and the CDR3 follows TCRdb's listing. This sample includes further DNA sequences coding for the same CDR3. V and J are TRBV7-9 and TRBJ2-7; the DNA was not used to check the table's D call, TRBD2. CDR1 is SEHNR, CDR2 FQNEAQ, per germline (reference sequence). 12 amino acids form the CDR3, both terminal residues included. CDR3 protein: CASSFGGGSVHF.

The genes are TRBV29-1 and TRBJ2-5; possible D gene TRBD1, 6 bases. In germline, CDR1 is SQVTM, CDR2 ANQGSEA. This CDR3 spans 13 amino acids. The V gene lost 5 bases and the J gene lost 5 bases, with 15 bases spanning the gap. In DNA form, the CDR3 reads TGCAGCGTTCGGGACACTGAGGGGGAGACCCAGTACTTC. It yields the protein CSVRDTEGETQYF.

This sequence joins TRBV6-2 or TRBV6-3 and TRBJ1-5, with 9 bases fitting TRBD1. Germline CDR1 and CDR2: MNHEY and SVGEGT. V shed 4 bases and J 4 bases; nucleotides not matched to a gene: 17. CDR3 size: 19 residues. The CDR3 DNA reads as TGTGCCAGCAGTTCCGGGACAGGGTACGACCACCCTTCAAATCAGCCCCAGCATTTT. It encodes CASSSGTGYDHPSNQPQHF.

This clone was counted only a few times. The CDR3 DNA reads as TGTGCCAGCAGTACAGGGATCTACGAGCAGTACTTC. This codes for CASSTGIYEQYF. The rearrangement links TRBV12-3 or TRBV12-4 to TRBJ2-7; D might be TRBD1 (6 bases). The CDR3 is made up of 12 amino acids. V was shortened by 5 bases and J by 3 bases, with 8 bases between the two germline ends.

This sequence joins TRBV5-4 and TRBJ1-6; D might be TRBD1 (6 bases). V was pared by 0 bases and J by 9 bases, with 10 bases between. There are 14 residues in the CDR3. Germline V CDR1 and CDR2: SGHNT, YYREEE (reference sequence). The CDR3 loop is CASSLVGGGSPLHF. CDR3 nucleotides: TGTGCCAGCAGCTTGGTTGGGGGCGGTTCACCCCTCCACTTT.

The chain recombines TRBV2 with TRBJ1-5, with 8 bases lining up with TRBD1. This CDR3 region has 15 residues. In germline, CDR1 is SNHLY, CDR2 FYNNEI. V lost 6 bases, J lost 6 bases, and 10 bases stayed unmatched. CDR3 protein: CASRAQGAYIQPQHF. CDR3 coding DNA: TGTGCCAGCAGGGCTCAGGGGGCGTATATTCAGCCCCAGCATTTT.

This chain connects TRBV29-1 to TRBJ1-2; TRBD1 matches at 9 bases. Germline CDR1 reads SQVTM; CDR2 reads ANQGSEA. The junction had 7 bases not matched to a gene; V was cut back by 3 bases and J by 8 bases. The CDR3 spans 13 residues. CDR3 in DNA: TGCAGCGTTGACTCGACAGGGGGTAAGGGCTACACCTTC. Translation: CSVDSTGGKGYTF.

This sequence joins TRBV9 and TRBJ2-2; 9 positions match TRBD2. Germline lookup yields CDR1 SGDLS and CDR2 YYNGEE. J lost 5 bases, V lost 0 bases, and 14 bases had no gene match. The CDR3 consists of 19 residues. CDR3 coding DNA: TGTGCCAGCAGCGTAGGGATAGCGGGAGAATCGAAGTGGACCGGGGAGCTGTTTTTT. Its protein is CASSVGIAGESKWTGELFF.

Turning to this clone: Within the sample, other DNA sequences also encode this same CDR3. The rearrangement uses TRBV6-5 and TRBJ1-5; 7 bases are shared with TRBD1. Trimming cost V 6 bases and J 1 base; bases outside gene matches: 3. The length of the CDR3 is 14 residues. Germline CDR1 reads MNHEY; CDR2 reads SVGAGI. CDR3 coding DNA: TGTGCCAGCAGCCCGGGACAGAGCAATCAGCCCCAGCATTTT. It codes for CASSPGQSNQPQHF.

The rearrangement joins TRBV6-5 to TRBJ1-1; 8 bases fit TRBD1. There are 14 residues in the CDR3. Germline V CDR1 and CDR2: MNHEY, SVGAGI. V was pared by 6 bases and J by 0 bases, with 3 bases of the junction left unmatched. CDR3 sequence (DNA): TGTGCCAGCAGCCGGACAGGGATGAACACTGAAGCTTTCTTT. It translates to CASSRTGMNTEAFF.

The chain links TRBV3-1 (or the pseudogene TRBV3-2) to TRBJ2-5; 9 nucleotides line up with TRBD2. The V and J ends lost 7 bases and 3 bases, in that order; junction bases with no gene match: 6. The CDR3 runs to 14 residues. The V gene's germline CDR1 is LGHDT and CDR2 YNNKEL (reference sequence). DNA for the CDR3: TGTGCCAGCAACCTAGCGGGAAAAAAAGAGACCCAGTACTTC. Translated: CASNLAGKKETQYF.

This chain joins TRBV5-5 and TRBJ2-7; TRBD2 matches at 10 bases. This CDR3 region has 14 residues. Germline V gives CDR1 SGHKS, CDR2 YYEKEE (reference sequence). J lost 2 bases, V lost 4 bases, and 3 bases had no gene match. CDR3 bases: TGTGCCAGCAGCGTAGGACTAGCGGCCTACGAGCAGTACTTC. Residues: CASSVGLAAYEQYF.

This clone was seen a few times. The gene calls are TRBV4-1 and TRBJ1-2; possible D gene TRBD1, 6 bases. The germline CDR1 and CDR2 sequences are MGHRA and YSYEKL. The CDR3 is 16 amino acids. The V gene lost 0 bases and the J gene lost 4 bases, with 15 bases spanning the gap. CDR3 sequence reads: CASSQELDSLLYGYTF. The CDR3 region has the DNA TGCGCCAGCAGCCAAGAGCTGGACAGCCTTCTCTATGGCTACACCTTC.

This clone was seen just once. The CDR3 sequence: CASRPWTGGMRETQYF. CDR3 DNA: TGTGCCAGCAGGCCCTGGACAGGGGGCATGAGAGAGACCCAGTACTTC. V usage is TRBV28 and J usage is TRBJ2-5, with TRBD1 matching 11 bases. The CDR3 is made up of 16 amino acids. V was clipped by 6 bases and J by 4 bases; unmatched bases: 10. The germline gives CDR1 MDHEN, CDR2 SYDVKM.

This clone has just a few counts. The chain employs TRBV7-8 and TRBJ2-3; 12 nucleotides match TRBD2. This CDR3 spans 16 amino acids. The germline gives CDR1 SGHVS, CDR2 FQNEAQ. After removal of 3 bases from V and 1 base from J, the junction contained 2 bases not matched to a gene. CDR3 sequence reads: CASSLGLAGGTDTQYF. In DNA form, the CDR3 reads TGTGCCAGCAGCTTGGGACTAGCGGGCGGCACAGATACGCAGTATTTT.

This CDR3 reads CASSSPDRNYGYTF. As DNA, the CDR3 is TGCGCCAGCAGCTCCCCGGACAGGAACTATGGCTACACCTTC. This rearrangement joins TRBV5-1 to TRBJ1-2, with TRBD1 matching over 7 bases. This CDR3 contains 14 residues. Germline loops: CDR1 SGHRS, CDR2 YFSETQ. V shed 3 bases and J 2 bases; nucleotides not matched to a gene: 4.

This chain uses TRBV2 with TRBJ2-6, with 9 bases fitting TRBD1. The germline V gene has CDR1 SNHLY and CDR2 FYNNEI. There are 21 residues in the CDR3. V trimming: 0 bases; J trimming: 1 base; junction bases outside the gene matches: 13. The CDR3 sequence is CASSEAWHSQGAKSGANVLTF. The CDR3 DNA sequence: TGTGCCAGCAGTGAAGCATGGCACTCACAGGGGGCAAAATCTGGGGCCAACGTCCTGACTTTC. The full variable domain, completed using reference TRBV2 and TRBJ2-6, is EPEVTQTPSHQVTQMGQEVILRCVPISNHLYFYWYRQILGQKVEFLVSFYNNEISEKSEIFDDQFSVERPDGSNFTLKIRSTKLEDSAMYFCASSEAWHSQGAKSGANVLTFGAGSRLTVL.

The J gene is TRBJ1-4, the V gene TRBV29-1; 8 bases agree with TRBD1. V gave up 4 bases and J gave up 8 bases; unmatched junction bases: 6. The CDR3 sequence is 13 residues long. Per germline, CDR1 SQVTM and CDR2 ANQGSEA. The CDR3, as DNA: TGCAGCGTTGGAGACAGGGGCGGGGAAAAACTGTTTTTT. Protein sequence: CSVGDRGGEKLFF.

The chain joins TRBV29-1 to TRBJ2-5; the match to TRBD1 covers 7 bases. The germline CDR1 and CDR2 sequences are SQVTM and ANQGSEA. V lost 6 bases and J lost 4; bases outside the gene matches: 8. The length of the CDR3 is 13 residues. The CDR3 nucleotides read TGCAGCGTCGTTCAGGGGGTTTCAGAGACCCAGTACTTC. Protein: CSVVQGVSETQYF.

This chain connects TRBV19 to TRBJ2-1; the D gene is possibly TRBD2 (6 bases). This CDR3 has 15 amino acids. CDR1 is LNHDA, CDR2 SQIVND, per germline (reference sequence). Trimming took off 5 bases at V and 1 base at J, with 12 bases between the two ends. The CDR3, as DNA: TGTGCCAGTAGTGCCGGGAGCGGGTCCTACAATGAGCAGTTCTTC. It is translated as CASSAGSGSYNEQFF.

This sequence joins TRBV30 and TRBJ2-2; D is perhaps TRBD2 (5 bases). Looked up from germline, CDR1 is GTSNPN and CDR2 is SVGIG (reference sequence). The V gene lost 3 bases and the J gene lost 0 bases, with 8 bases spanning the gap. This CDR3 has 14 amino acids. The CDR3 nucleotides are TGTGCCTGGAGCGCGGGTCCGAACACCGGGGAGCTGTTTTTT. As protein: CAWSAGPNTGELFF.

The gene calls are TRBV29-1 and TRBJ2-3; perhaps TRBD1 as D (6 bases). Germline CDR1 SQVTM, CDR2 ANQGSEA. The CDR3 runs to 15 residues. V was trimmed by 1 base and J by 0 bases, leaving 11 bases between them. CDR3 sequence: CSVEGADRSTDTQYF. CDR3 DNA sequence: TGCAGCGTTGAAGGGGCCGACAGGAGCACAGATACGCAGTATTTT.

In its sample, this clone was seen a few times. V usage is TRBV18 and J usage is TRBJ2-2; TRBD2 might be the D (5 bases). CDR1 is KGHSH, CDR2 LQKENI, per germline. V gave up 2 bases and J gave up 3 bases, with 10 bases separating them. The CDR3 extends over 15 amino acids. The CDR3 sequence is CASSPIGSYTGELFF. The CDR3 nucleotides read TGTGCCAGCTCACCAATAGGGAGTTACACCGGGGAGCTGTTTTTT.

This chain links TRBV12-3 or TRBV12-4 with TRBJ2-5; D unresolved. The CDR3 runs 13 residues. V dropped 1 base and J dropped 2 bases, with 5 bases sitting between them. The CDR3 here is CASSLGQQETQYF. The CDR3 DNA reads as TGTGCCAGCAGTTTAGGGCAGCAAGAGACCCAGTACTTC.

This clone was seen once. The genes are TRBV25-1 and TRBJ1-2, with D possibly matching TRBD1 (5 bases). CDR3 size: 13 residues. From germline, CDR1 is MGHDK and CDR2 SYGVNS. V was cut by 3 bases and J by 8 bases, with 13 bases left in between. The CDR3, as DNA: TGTGCCAGCAGTGATTCTCGGACACGGGGCTACACCTTC. This gives the protein CASSDSRTRGYTF.

The V gene is TRBV7-8, the J gene TRBJ2-1; TRBD1 aligns across 7 bases. The CDR3 contains 14 residues. Germline V gene sequence: CDR1 SGHVS, CDR2 FQNEAQ. V trimming: 5 bases; J trimming: 4 bases; junction bases outside the gene matches: 5. CDR3 DNA sequence: TGTGCCAGCAGCCCACAGGGGTCATACAATGAGCAGTTCTTC. Translation gives CASSPQGSYNEQFF.